Shown below are 3 T cell receptor beta chains from a single sample sequenced in a study of blood T cell repertoires in COVID-19. Only in-frame clones appear in the TCRdb table, and some are missing; sequencing was by immunoSEQ multiplex PCR. The sample includes about 230,000 clones, about 80% of them seen just once. Sequencing was done on a sample of peripheral blood. Receptor source: a woman aged 50 to 60 with acute or convalescent COVID-19.

This clone came up once. CDR3 amino acids: CASSWGGIGGTDTQYF. In nucleotides, the CDR3 is TGTGCCAGCAGCTGGGGGGGGATCGGAGGCACAGATACGCAGTATTTT. This sequence joins TRBV7-2 and TRBJ2-3, with 7 nucleotides matching TRBD2. Germline trimming cut 4 bases from V and 1 base from J; bases unmatched to any gene: 8. Germline values: CDR1 SGHTA, CDR2 FQGNSA. The length of the CDR3 is 16 residues. Together with reference TRBV7-2 and TRBJ2-3, the CDR3 gives the full variable domain: GAGVSQSPSNKVTEKGKDVELRCDPISGHTALYWYRQSLGQGLEFLIYFQGNSAPDKSGLPSDRFSAERTGGSVSTLTIQRTQQEDSAVYLCASSWGGIGGTDTQYFGPGTRLTVL.

The chain links TRBV9 to TRBJ2-5; 7 bases line up with TRBD2. This CDR3 is 15 amino acids long. In germline, CDR1 is SGDLS, CDR2 YYNGEE. With 0 bases clipped from V and 2 bases from J, the junction kept 4 bases outside the gene matches. The CDR3 DNA follows: TGTGCCAGCAGCGTAGGCTGGGGAGGGCAAGAGACCCAGTACTTC. Translating gives CASSVGWGGQETQYF.

This rearrangement joins TRBV30 to TRBJ2-7; 7 nucleotides line up with TRBD2. V gave up 1 base and J gave up 7 bases; unmatched junction bases: 7. The CDR3 length is 13 residues. CDR1 GTSNPN and CDR2 SVGIG come from the germline V gene (reference sequence). The CDR3 sequence is CAWSGGTTREQYF. CDR3 nucleotides: TGTGCCTGGAGTGGAGGGACTACTCGGGAGCAGTACTTC.